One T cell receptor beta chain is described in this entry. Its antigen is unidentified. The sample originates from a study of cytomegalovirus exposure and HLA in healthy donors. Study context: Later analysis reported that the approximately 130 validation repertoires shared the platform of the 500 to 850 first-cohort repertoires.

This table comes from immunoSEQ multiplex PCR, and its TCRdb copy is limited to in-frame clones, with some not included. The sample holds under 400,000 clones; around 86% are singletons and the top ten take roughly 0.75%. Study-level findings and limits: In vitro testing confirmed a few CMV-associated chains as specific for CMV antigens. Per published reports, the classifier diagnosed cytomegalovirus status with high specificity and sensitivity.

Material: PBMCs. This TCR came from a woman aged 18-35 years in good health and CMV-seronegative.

The CDR3: CASSDDRLTYEQYF. The CDR3, as DNA: TGTGCCAGCAGTGATGACAGATTAACCTACGAGCAGTACTTC. V gene TRBV6-1 combines with J gene TRBJ2-7, with TRBD1 as a possible D gene (5 bases). V was shortened by 3 bases and J by 2 bases, with 11 bases between the two germline ends. The CDR3 totals 14 residues. Germline CDR1 is MNHNS and CDR2 is SASEGT.